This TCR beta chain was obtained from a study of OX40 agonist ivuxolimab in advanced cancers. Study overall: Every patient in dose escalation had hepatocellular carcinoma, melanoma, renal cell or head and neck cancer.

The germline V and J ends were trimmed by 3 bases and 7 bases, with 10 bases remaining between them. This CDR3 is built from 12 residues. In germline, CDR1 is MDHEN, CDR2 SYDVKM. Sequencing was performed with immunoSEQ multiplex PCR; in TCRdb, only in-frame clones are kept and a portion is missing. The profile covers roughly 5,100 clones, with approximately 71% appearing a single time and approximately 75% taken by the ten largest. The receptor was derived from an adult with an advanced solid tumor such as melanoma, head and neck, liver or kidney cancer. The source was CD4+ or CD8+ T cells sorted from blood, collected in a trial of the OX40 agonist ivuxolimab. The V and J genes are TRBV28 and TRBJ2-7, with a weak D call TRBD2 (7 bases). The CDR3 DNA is TGTGCCAGCAGTTTCGGGGGGCTAGAGCAGTACTTC. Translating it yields CASSFGGLEQYF. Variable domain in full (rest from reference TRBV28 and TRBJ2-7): DVKVTQSSRYLVKRTGEKVFLECVQDMDHENMFWYRQDPGLGLRLIYFSYDVKMKEKGDIPEGYSVSREKKERFSLILESASTNQTSMYLCASSFGGLEQYFGPGTRLTVT.